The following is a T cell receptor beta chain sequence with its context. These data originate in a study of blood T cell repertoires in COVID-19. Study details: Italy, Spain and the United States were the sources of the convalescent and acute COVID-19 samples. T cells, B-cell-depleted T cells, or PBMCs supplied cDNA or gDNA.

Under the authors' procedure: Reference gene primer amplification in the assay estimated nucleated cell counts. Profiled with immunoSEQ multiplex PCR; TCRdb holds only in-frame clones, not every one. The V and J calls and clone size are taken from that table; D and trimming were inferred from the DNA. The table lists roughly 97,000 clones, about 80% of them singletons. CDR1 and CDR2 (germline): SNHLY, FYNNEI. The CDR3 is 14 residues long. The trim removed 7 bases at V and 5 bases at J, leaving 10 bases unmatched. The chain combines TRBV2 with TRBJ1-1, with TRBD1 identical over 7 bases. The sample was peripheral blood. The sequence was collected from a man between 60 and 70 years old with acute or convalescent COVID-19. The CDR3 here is CASKLQGVRTEAFF. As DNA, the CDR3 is TGTGCCAGCAAACTTCAGGGGGTCCGGACTGAAGCTTTCTTT.